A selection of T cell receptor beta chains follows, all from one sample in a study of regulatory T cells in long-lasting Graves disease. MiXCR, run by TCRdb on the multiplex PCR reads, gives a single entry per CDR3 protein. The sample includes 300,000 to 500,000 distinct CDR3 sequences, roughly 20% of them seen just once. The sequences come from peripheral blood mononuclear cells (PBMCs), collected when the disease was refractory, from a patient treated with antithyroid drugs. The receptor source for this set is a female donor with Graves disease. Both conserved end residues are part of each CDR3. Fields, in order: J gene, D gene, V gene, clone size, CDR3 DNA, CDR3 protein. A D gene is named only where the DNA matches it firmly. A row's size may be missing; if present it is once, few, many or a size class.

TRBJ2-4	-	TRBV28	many	TGTGCCAGCAGTTCGGCAGAGGTAGCCAAAAACATTCAGTACTTC	CASSSAEVAKNIQYF
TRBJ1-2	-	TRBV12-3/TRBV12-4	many	TGTGCCAGCAGTTCCCCCGGGCAGCCCTATGGCTACACCTTC	CASSSPGQPYGYTF
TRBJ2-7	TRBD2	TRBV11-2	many	TGTGCCAGCAGCCCCCGGCTAGCGGGAGGGCAATTTTACGAGCAGTACTTC	CASSPRLAGGQFYEQYF
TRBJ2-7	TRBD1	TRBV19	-	TGTGCCAGTAGTATCCGGGACAGTGGTGTGAGCGAGCAGTACTTC	CASSIRDSGVSEQYF
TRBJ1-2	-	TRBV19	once	TGTGCCAGTAGCGTAGGTGGGGGAGCGGCTGGCTACACCTTC	CASSVGGGAAGYTF
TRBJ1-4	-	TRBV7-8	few	TGTGCCAGCAGCTTAGAATCCCTCATAGCTAATGAAAAACTGTTTTTT	CASSLESLIANEKLFF
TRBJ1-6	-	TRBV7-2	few	TGTGCCAGCAGCATAAATAATTCACCCCTCCACTTT	CASSINNSPLHF
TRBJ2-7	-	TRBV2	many	TGTGCCAGCAGTCTTCCAGACCTCTCCTACGAGCAGTACTTC	CASSLPDLSYEQYF
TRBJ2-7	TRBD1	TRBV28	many	TGTGCCAGCAGTTTACCCCCGCCCTGGACAGGTACGAACTACGAGCAGTACTTC	CASSLPPPWTGTNYEQYF
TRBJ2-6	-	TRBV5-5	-	TGTGCCAGCAGCTTGATGGGGGATCTACACGTCCTGACTTTC	CASSLMGDLHVLTF
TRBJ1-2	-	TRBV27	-	TGTGCCAGCAGCCCAATCCACGACGGCTCCTATGGCTACACCTTC	CASSPIHDGSYGYTF
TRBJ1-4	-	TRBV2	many	TGTGCCAGCAGTGAAGGACAGGCCACTAGGGAAAAACTGTTTTTT	CASSEGQATREKLFF
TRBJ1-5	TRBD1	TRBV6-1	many	TGTGCCAGCAGGGATGGACAGGGGGTGAGTCAGCCCCAGCATTTT	CASRDGQGVSQPQHF
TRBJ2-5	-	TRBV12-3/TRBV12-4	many	TGTGCCAGCAGTCCTGGTGGTAGCGCAGTGATTCAAGAGACCCAGTACTTC	CASSPGGSAVIQETQYF
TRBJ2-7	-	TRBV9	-	TGTGCCAGCAGCGTAGAGGGCGAGCAGTACTTC	CASSVEGEQYF
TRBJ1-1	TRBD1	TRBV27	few	TGTACCAGCAGTCCTATAGGGGACAGATCGGCTTTCTTT	CTSSPIGDRSAFF
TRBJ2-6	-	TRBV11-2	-	TGTGCCAGCAGCTTAGAAGGAAAGGGGGTCGGCGGATCTGGGGCCAACGTCCTGACTTTC	CASSLEGKGVGGSGANVLTF
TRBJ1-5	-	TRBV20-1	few	TGCAGTGCTATGGCAGGGTATAGCAATCAGCCCCAGCATTTT	CSAMAGYSNQPQHF
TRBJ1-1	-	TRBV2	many	TGTGCCAGGGAAAAGGAGGGCTTATTCACTGAAGCTTTCTTT	CAREKEGLFTEAFF
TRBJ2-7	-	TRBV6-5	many	TGTGCCAGCAGTTATCGCCGAGGATACGAGCAGTACTTC	CASSYRRGYEQYF
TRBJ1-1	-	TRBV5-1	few	TGCGCCAGCAGCATGACAGATTTGAACACTGAAGCTTTCTTT	CASSMTDLNTEAFF
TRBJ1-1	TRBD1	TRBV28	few	TGTGCCAGCAGTTTATTATTGGGACTTCCAGGGGGCGGCATGAACACTGAAGCTTTCTTT	CASSLLLGLPGGGMNTEAFF
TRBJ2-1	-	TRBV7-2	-	TGTGCCAGCAGCTTAGTGCTTTCTAGCTTCAGTACTAGGGATAATGAGCAGTTCTTC	CASSLVLSSFSTRDNEQFF
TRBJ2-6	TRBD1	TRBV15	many	TGTGCCACCACTGGACAGGGGGGGACTGGGGCCAACGTCCTGACTTTC	CATTGQGGTGANVLTF
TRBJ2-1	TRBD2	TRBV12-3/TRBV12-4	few	TGTGCCAGCAGTTCCTTGGGGGGAGGGCCAGGTGAGCAGTTCTTC	CASSSLGGGPGEQFF
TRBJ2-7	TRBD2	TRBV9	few	TGTGCCAGCAGCGTAGCGGGAGGTTTCGAGCAGTACTTC	CASSVAGGFEQYF
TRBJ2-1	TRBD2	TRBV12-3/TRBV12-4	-	TGTGCCAGCAGTTCCGCCCTGGGACTAGCGGGAGGGATTAATAATGAGCAGTTCTTC	CASSSALGLAGGINNEQFF
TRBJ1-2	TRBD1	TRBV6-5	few	TGTGCCAGCAGTTACGGGACAGGGAAATTAGAAGGCGGCTACACCTTC	CASSYGTGKLEGGYTF
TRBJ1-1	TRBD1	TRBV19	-	TGTGCCAGTAGTGCTACAGGGGCCGGTGAAGCTTTCTTT	CASSATGAGEAFF
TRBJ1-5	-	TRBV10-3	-	TGTGCCATCAGCGAGTCAGGGGCGGACCGCAATCAGCCCCAGCATTTT	CAISESGADRNQPQHF
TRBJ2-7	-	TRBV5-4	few	TGTGCCAGCAGCTCCATCGCCGAGGGTTTGCAGTACTTC	CASSSIAEGLQYF